This TCR beta chain was sequenced during a study of T-cell memory formation after mild COVID-19. At the level of the study: TCR clustering was largely donor specific. General observations from the study: Day 37-peaking second-wave clones had unconfirmed SARS-CoV-2 specificity. CM and EM subsets held most contracting CD4+ clones; EMRA held CD8+ ones. A balance of CD4 and CD8 characterized clones contracting day 15 to 85, whereas later expanders leaned CD4+.

In TCRdb, the 5' RACE reads were re-called with MiXCR into one record per CDR3 protein. The sample has just under 150,000 distinct CDR3 sequences, less than 20% seen once; the top ten hold approximately 2%. Germline lookup yields CDR1 SGHTA and CDR2 FQGNSA. V dropped 1 base and J dropped 7 bases, with 10 bases sitting between them. The CDR3 sequence is 13 residues long. A remark on this clonotype: What it binds is unknown.

The specimen sequenced was PBMCs or a T cell subset sorted from them (not recorded which). The chain joins TRBV7-2 to TRBJ1-2; unclear D gene. The receptor was isolated from an adult woman who had mild COVID-19 (a few samples of this study predate the infection). Cell type and time point are not known. CDR3 loop: CASSLVSEGGYTF. The DNA of the CDR3 is TGTGCCAGCAGCTTAGTCTCAGAGGGTGGCTACACCTTC.